Included here is one T cell receptor (beta chain) sequence, with context. Its antigen is unknown. The sample originates from a study of monozygotic twins with inflammatory bowel disease. Template switching incorporated UMIs with a 6-nucleotide sample barcode. TCRdb reprocessed the 5' RACE reads, keeping one entry per CDR3 protein, no DNA. The repertoire shows some 400,000 distinct CDR3 sequences; the top ten hold approximately 2.4%. The CDR3 totals 12 residues. Looked up from germline, CDR1 is SGHTA and CDR2 is FQGNSA. Study findings and constraints: Results did not support any single strong IBD-associated signal or clonotype.

The source of this sequence is a human donor with ulcerative colitis or Crohn's disease, or a healthy co-twin of an affected twin (not recorded which). The sample consisted of blood. The chain links TRBV7-2 to TRBJ2-2; the TCRdb D gene call, TRBD2, has no DNA to confirm it. CDR3 protein: CASSSRTRELFF.